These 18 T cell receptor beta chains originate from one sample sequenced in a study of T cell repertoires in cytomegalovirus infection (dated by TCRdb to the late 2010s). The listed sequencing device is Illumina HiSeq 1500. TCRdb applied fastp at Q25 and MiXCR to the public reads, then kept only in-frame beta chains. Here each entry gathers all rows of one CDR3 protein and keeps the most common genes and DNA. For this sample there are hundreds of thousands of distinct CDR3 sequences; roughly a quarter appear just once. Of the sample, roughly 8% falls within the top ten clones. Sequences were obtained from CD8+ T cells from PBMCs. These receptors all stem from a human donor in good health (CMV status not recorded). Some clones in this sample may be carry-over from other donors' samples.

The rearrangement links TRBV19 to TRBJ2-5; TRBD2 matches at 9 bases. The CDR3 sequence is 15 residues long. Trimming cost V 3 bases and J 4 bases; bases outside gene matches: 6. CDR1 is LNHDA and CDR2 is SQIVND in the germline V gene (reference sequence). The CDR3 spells CASSIRLAGIETQYF. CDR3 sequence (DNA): TGTGCCAGTAGTATCAGGCTAGCGGGGATAGAGACCCAGTACTTC.

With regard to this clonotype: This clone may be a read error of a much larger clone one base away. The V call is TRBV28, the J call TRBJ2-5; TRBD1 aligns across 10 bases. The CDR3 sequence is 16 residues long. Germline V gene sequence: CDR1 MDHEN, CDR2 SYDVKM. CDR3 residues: CASSSPWTGGQVTQYF. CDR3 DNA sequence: TGTGCCAGCAGTTCCCCTTGGACAGGGGGGCAAGTGACCCAGTACTTC.

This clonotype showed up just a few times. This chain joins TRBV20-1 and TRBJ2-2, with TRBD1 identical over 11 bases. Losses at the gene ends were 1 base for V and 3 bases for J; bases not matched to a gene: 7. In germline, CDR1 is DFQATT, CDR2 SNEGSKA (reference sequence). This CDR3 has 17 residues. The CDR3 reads CSARAAGQGAYTGELFF. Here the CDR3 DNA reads TGCAGTGCTAGAGCCGCCGGACAGGGGGCGTACACCGGGGAGCTGTTTTTT.

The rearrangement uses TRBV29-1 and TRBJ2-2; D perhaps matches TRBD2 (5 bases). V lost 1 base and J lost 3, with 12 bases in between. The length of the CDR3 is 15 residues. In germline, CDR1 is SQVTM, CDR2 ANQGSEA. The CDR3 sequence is CSVEGGLEDTGELFF. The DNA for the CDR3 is TGCAGCGTTGAAGGCGGGTTAGAGGACACCGGGGAGCTGTTTTTT.

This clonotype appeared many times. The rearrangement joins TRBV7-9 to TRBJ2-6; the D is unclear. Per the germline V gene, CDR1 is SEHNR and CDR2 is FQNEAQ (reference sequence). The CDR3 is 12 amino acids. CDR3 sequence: CAHRAGANVLTF. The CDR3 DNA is TGTGCACATCGGGCTGGGGCCAACGTCCTGACTTTC.

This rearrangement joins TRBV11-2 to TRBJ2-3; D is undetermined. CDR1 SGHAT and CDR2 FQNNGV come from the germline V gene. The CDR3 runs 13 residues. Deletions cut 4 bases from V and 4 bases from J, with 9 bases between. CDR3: CASSSLGPDTQYF. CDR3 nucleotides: TGTGCCAGCAGCTCCCTCGGTCCAGATACGCAGTATTTT. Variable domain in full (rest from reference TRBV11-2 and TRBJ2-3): EAGVAQSPRYKIIEKRQSVAFWCNPISGHATLYWYQQILGQGPKLLIQFQNNGVVDDSQLPKDRFSAERLKGVDSTLKIQPAKLEDSAVYLCASSSLGPDTQYFGPGTRLTVL.

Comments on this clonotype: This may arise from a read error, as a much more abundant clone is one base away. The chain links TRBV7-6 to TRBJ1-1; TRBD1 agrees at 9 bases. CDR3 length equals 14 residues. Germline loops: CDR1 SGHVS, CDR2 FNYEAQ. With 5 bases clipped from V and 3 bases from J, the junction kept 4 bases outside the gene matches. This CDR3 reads CASSTGTGHTEAFF. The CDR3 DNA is TGTGCCAGCAGCACCGGGACAGGGCACACTGAAGCTTTCTTT.

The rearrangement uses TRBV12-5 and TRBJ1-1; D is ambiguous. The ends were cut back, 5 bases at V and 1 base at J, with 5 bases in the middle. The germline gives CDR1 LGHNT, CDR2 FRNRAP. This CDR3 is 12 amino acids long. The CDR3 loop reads CASGLENTEAFF. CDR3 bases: TGTGCTAGTGGTCTTGAGAACACTGAAGCTTTCTTT.

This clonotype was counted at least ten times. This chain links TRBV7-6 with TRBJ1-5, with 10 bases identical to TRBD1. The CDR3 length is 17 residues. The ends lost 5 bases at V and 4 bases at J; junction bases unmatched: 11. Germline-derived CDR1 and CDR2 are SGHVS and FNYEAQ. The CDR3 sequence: CASSANPPGQGNQPQHF. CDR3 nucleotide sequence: TGTGCCAGCAGCGCGAACCCCCCGGGACAGGGGAATCAGCCCCAGCATTTT.

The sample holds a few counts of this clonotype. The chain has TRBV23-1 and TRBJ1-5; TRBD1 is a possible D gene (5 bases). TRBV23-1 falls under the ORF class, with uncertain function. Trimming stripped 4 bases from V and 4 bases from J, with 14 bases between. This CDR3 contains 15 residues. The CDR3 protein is CASSPPWGGNQPQHF. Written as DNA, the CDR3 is TGCGCCAGCAGTCCCCCGTGGGGGGGGAATCAGCCCCAGCATTTT.

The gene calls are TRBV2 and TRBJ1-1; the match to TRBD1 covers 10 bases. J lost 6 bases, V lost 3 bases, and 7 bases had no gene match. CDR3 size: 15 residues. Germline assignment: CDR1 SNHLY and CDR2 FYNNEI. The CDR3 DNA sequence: TGTGCCAGCAGTGAGGACAGGGGGACGGGTCCTGAAGCTTTCTTT. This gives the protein CASSEDRGTGPEAFF.

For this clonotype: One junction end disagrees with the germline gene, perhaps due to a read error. CDR3 residues: CASSLDDRGHANTGELFF. DNA for the CDR3: TGTGCTAGCAGCTTGGATGACAGGGGCCACGCGAACACCGGGGAGCTGTTTTTT. The V gene is TRBV7-7, the J gene TRBJ2-2; 8 bases align to TRBD1. Germline V gene data show CDR1 as SSHAT and CDR2 as FNYEAQ (reference sequence). CDR3 length: 18 residues.

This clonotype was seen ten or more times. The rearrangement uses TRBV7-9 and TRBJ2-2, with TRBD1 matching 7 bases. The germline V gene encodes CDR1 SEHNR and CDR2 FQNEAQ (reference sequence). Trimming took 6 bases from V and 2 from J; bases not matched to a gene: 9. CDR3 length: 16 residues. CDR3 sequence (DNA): TGTGCCAGCAGGTCGGGACAGCCAACTAACACCGGGGAGCTGTTTTTT. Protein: CASRSGQPTNTGELFF.

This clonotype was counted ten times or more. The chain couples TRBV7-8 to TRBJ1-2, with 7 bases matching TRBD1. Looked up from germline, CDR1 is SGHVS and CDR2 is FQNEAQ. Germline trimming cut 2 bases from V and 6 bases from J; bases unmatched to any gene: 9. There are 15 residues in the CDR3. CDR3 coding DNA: TGTGCCAGCAGCTTATTAAACAGGGGTAGGAATGGCTACACCTTC. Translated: CASSLLNRGRNGYTF.

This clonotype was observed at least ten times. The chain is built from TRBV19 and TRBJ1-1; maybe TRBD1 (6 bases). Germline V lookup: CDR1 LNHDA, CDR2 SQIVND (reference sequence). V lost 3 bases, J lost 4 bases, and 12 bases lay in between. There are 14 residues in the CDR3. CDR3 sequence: CASSMGQGSTEAFF. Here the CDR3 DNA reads TGTGCCAGTAGTATGGGTCAGGGGAGCACTGAAGCTTTCTTT.

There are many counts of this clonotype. The CDR3: CASSLTSGGPREETQYF. CDR3 sequence (DNA): TGTGCCAGCAGCTTGACTAGCGGGGGGCCGAGGGAAGAGACCCAGTACTTC. The V call is TRBV7-2, the J call TRBJ2-5; 13 bases match TRBD2. Germline CDR1 reads SGHTA; CDR2 reads FQGNSA. After removal of 3 bases from V and 3 bases from J, the junction contained 7 bases not matched to a gene. This CDR3 region has 17 residues.

DNA for the CDR3: TGTGCCAGCAGCAAAGGGTCAGCCCAAGAGACCCAGTACTTC. Translated: CASSKGSAQETQYF. The genes are TRBV7-9 and TRBJ2-5; D unresolved. Germline CDR1 SEHNR, CDR2 FQNEAQ (reference sequence). Deletions cut 5 bases from V and 1 base from J, with 11 bases between. This CDR3 region has 14 residues. Full variable domain (missing parts from reference TRBV7-9 and TRBJ2-5): DTGVSQNPRHKITKRGQNVTFRCDPISEHNRLYWYRQTLGQGPEFLTYFQNEAQLEKSRLLSDRFSAERPKGSFSTLEIQRTEQGDSAMYLCASSKGSAQETQYFGPGTRLLVL.

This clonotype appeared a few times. The CDR3 loop reads CASSDHRSSPLHF. DNA of the CDR3: TGTGCCAGCAGTGATCATAGGAGCTCACCCCTCCACTTT. V is TRBV27 and J is TRBJ1-6; D is unresolved. Trimming stripped 5 bases from V and 10 bases from J, with 12 bases between. This CDR3 has 13 amino acids. Germline CDR1 reads MNHEY; CDR2 reads SMNVEV (reference sequence).